This T cell receptor (beta chain) was documented in a study of CD8 T cells in Susac syndrome. Reverse transcription of about 0.5 to 1 ug RNA was carried out with random hexamers. TCRdb reanalysed the immunoSEQ multiplex PCR reads using MiXCR and keeps one entry per CDR3 protein. Among roughly 47,000 distinct CDR3 sequences, nearly 95% were seen once, and the ten largest hold around 0.42%. Sequenced input: CD8+ T cells from PBMCs. This receptor was identified in a human donor in good health.

The CDR3 DNA reads TGTGCCAGCACCACAACTAGCGGGAGGCACCCGGCGGCAGATACGCAGTATTTT. Translated, it gives CASTTTSGRHPAADTQYF. This chain links TRBV6-1 with TRBJ2-3; 12 nucleotides match TRBD2. Germline V gene lookup returns CDR1 MNHNS and CDR2 SASEGT. V lost 7 bases to trimming and J lost 4 bases; unmatched junction nucleotides: 15. The CDR3 contains 18 residues.